This is a list of T cell receptor beta chains from one sample in a study of regulatory T cells in long-lasting Graves disease. TCRdb used MiXCR to reprocess the multiplex PCR reads, holding one entry per CDR3 protein. The sample includes roughly 510,000 distinct CDR3 sequences, around 15% of them seen just once. A further study also used this sample, focusing on T cells in Graves' hyperthyroidism and ophthalmopathy.

This material consisted of peripheral blood mononuclear cells (PBMCs), taken at new diagnosis, from a patient treated with antithyroid drugs. The receptors here all came from a man between 18 and 35 years old with Graves disease. Both conserved end residues are part of each CDR3. The order of the fields is CDR3 protein, CDR3 DNA, J gene, clone size, D gene, V gene. D genes are given only for firm matches. The listing skips clone size in some rows; elsewhere it reads once, few, many or a size class.

CDR3: CSARGQPGADTQYF
DNA: TGCAGTGCTAGGGGGCAGCCCGGGGCAGATACGCAGTATTTT
J: TRBJ2-3
size: NA
D: NA
V: TRBV20-1

CDR3: CASSEHPEIANGYTF
DNA: TGCGCCAGCAGTGAGCATCCAGAAATCGCTAATGGCTACACCTTC
J: TRBJ1-2
size: few
D: NA
V: TRBV10-2

CDR3: CASRRQMNTEAFF
DNA: TGTGCCAGCAGGCGACAGATGAACACTGAAGCTTTCTTT
J: TRBJ1-1
size: many
D: NA
V: TRBV12-3/TRBV12-4

CDR3: CATSRVNSMSYTF
DNA: TGTGCCACCAGCAGAGTAAATTCTATGAGCTACACCTTC
J: TRBJ1-2
size: NA
D: NA
V: TRBV15

CDR3: CASSFLIRTGVAEAFF
DNA: TGTGCCAGCAGTTTTCTAATACGAACAGGGGTGGCTGAAGCTTTCTTT
J: TRBJ1-1
size: many
D: TRBD1
V: TRBV7-8

CDR3: CASREGTDANYGYTF
DNA: TGTGCCAGCAGGGAGGGGACAGACGCAAACTATGGCTACACCTTC
J: TRBJ1-2
size: many
D: TRBD1
V: TRBV6-1

CDR3: CASSWEGNTEAFF
DNA: TGCGCCAGCAGCTGGGAAGGGAACACTGAAGCTTTCTTT
J: TRBJ1-1
size: many
D: NA
V: TRBV5-1

CDR3: CASSLAGVGADTQYF
DNA: TGTGCCAGCAGCTTAGCGGGAGTCGGGGCAGATACGCAGTATTTT
J: TRBJ2-3
size: few
D: NA
V: TRBV7-8

CDR3: CASRLTGVGSPLHF
DNA: TGTGCCAGCAGATTGACAGGGGTGGGATCACCCCTCCACTTT
J: TRBJ1-6
size: few
D: TRBD1
V: TRBV6-1

CDR3: CASSPTGAVSGNTIYF
DNA: TGTGCCAGCAGCCCGACCGGTGCCGTCTCTGGAAACACCATATATTTT
J: TRBJ1-3
size: few
D: NA
V: TRBV7-2

CDR3: CASRNNMAPYGYTF
DNA: TGTGCCAGCAGAAACAATATGGCACCCTATGGCTACACCTTC
J: TRBJ1-2
size: NA
D: NA
V: TRBV6-1

CDR3: CASSLEDRNTEAFF
DNA: TGTGCCAGCAGCTTAGAGGACAGGAACACTGAAGCTTTCTTT
J: TRBJ1-1
size: many
D: NA
V: TRBV7-9

CDR3: CASSQVGPPQETQYF
DNA: TGTGCCAGCAGCCAAGTGGGCCCACCCCAAGAGACCCAGTACTTC
J: TRBJ2-5
size: NA
D: NA
V: TRBV4-2

CDR3: CAWSTTRGQETQYF
DNA: TGTGCCTGGAGTACGACTAGAGGCCAAGAGACCCAGTACTTC
J: TRBJ2-5
size: many
D: NA
V: TRBV30

CDR3: CASSLEPAYEQYF
DNA: TGTGCCAGCAGCTTAGAACCGGCCTACGAGCAGTACTTC
J: TRBJ2-7
size: NA
D: NA
V: TRBV13

CDR3: CASSVDFSDNDEQFF
DNA: TGTGCCAGCAGCGTCGACTTTTCTGACAACGATGAGCAGTTCTTC
J: TRBJ2-1
size: NA
D: NA
V: TRBV5-1

CDR3: CASSAGTSGLEQFF
DNA: TGTGCCAGCAGTGCCGGGACTAGCGGGCTTGAGCAGTTCTTC
J: TRBJ2-1
size: many
D: TRBD2
V: TRBV2

CDR3: CASSLAPSGKETQYF
DNA: TGTGCCAGCAGCTTAGCCCCTAGCGGGAAAGAGACCCAGTACTTC
J: TRBJ2-5
size: NA
D: TRBD2
V: TRBV7-2

CDR3: CASSQVRGVRYEQYF
DNA: TGCGCCAGCAGCCAAGTTAGGGGAGTAAGGTACGAGCAGTACTTC
J: TRBJ2-7
size: few
D: NA
V: TRBV4-1

CDR3: CSGRQGAYGETQYF
DNA: TGCAGTGGAAGACAGGGGGCTTATGGAGAGACCCAGTACTTC
J: TRBJ2-5
size: NA
D: TRBD1
V: TRBV20-1

CDR3: CASRSSSGIYEQYF
DNA: TGTGCCAGCAGGTCTTCTAGCGGGATCTACGAGCAGTACTTC
J: TRBJ2-7
size: many
D: TRBD2
V: TRBV6-1

CDR3: CASSSPAGNPSYNEQFF
DNA: TGTGCCAGTAGTTCTCCAGCGGGAAATCCCTCCTACAATGAGCAGTTCTTC
J: TRBJ2-1
size: NA
D: TRBD2
V: TRBV19

CDR3: CASRTASGNTIYF
DNA: TGTGCCAGCAGGACAGCTTCTGGAAACACCATATATTTT
J: TRBJ1-3
size: NA
D: NA
V: TRBV6-2/TRBV6-3

CDR3: CASSGVSIDRTSGNTIYF
DNA: TGTGCCAGCAGTGGTGTCTCGATTGACAGGACCTCTGGAAACACCATATATTTT
J: TRBJ1-3
size: NA
D: NA
V: TRBV2

CDR3: CASSQPGLTGELFF
DNA: TGTGCCAGCAGCCAACCAGGGCTCACCGGGGAGCTGTTTTTT
J: TRBJ2-2
size: many
D: NA
V: TRBV3-1

CDR3: CASSLPGRGGETQYF
DNA: TGTGCCAGCAGCCTCCCCGGGAGGGGGGGGGAGACCCAGTACTTC
J: TRBJ2-5
size: many
D: TRBD2
V: TRBV3-1